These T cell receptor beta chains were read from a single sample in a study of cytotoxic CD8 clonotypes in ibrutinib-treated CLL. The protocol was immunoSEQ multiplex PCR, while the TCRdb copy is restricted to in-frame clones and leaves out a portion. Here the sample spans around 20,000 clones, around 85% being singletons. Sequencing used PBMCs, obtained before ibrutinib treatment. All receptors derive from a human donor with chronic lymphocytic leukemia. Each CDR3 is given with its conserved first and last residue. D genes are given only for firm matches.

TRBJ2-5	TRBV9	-	CASSNPGRGPETQYF
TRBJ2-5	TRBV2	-	CANSGIGWETQYF
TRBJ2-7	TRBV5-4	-	CASSLAQGSYEQYF
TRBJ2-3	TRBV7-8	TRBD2	CASSPLRVAGGRADTQYF
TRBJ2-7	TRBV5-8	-	CASSPLGQNSYEQYF
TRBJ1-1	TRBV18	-	CASSPPGNTEAFF
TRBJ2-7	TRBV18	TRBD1	CASSHDRAQGAFYEQYF
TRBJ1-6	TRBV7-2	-	CASRADSPLHF
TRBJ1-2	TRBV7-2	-	CASSPAGGQIYGYTF
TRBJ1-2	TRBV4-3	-	CASSPAASGTGNYGYTF
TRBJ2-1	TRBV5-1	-	CASSSGIAGYNEQFF
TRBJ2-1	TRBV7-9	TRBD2	CASSLAGSGDYNEQFF
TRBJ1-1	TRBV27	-	CASSAQGGNTEAFF
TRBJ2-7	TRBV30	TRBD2	CAWRSRVAGYEQYF
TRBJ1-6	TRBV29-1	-	CSVEDGFCRRTKGDSPLHF
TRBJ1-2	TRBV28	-	CASSLFTSGVGYTF
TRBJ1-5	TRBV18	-	CASSPYPGAGSNQPQHF
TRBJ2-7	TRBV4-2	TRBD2	CASSQATGTSGMYEQYF
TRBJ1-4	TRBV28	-	CASSDLGREKLFF
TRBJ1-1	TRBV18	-	CASSPGRGNTEAFF
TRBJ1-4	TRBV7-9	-	CASSLAVQLNEKLFF
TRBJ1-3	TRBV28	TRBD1	CATLPGGGNTIYF
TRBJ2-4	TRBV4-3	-	CASSQDRQGGNIQYF
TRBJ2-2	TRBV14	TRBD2	CASSRSGGVNTGELFF